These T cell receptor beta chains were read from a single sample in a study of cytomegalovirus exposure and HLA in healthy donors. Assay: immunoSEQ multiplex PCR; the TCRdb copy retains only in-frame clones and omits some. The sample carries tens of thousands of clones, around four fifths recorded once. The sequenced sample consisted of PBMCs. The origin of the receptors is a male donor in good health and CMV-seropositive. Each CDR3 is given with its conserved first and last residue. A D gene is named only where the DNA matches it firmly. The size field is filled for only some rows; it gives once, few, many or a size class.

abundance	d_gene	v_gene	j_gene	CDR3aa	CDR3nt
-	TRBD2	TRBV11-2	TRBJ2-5	CASSPPGLAGGSETQYF	TGTGCCAGCAGCCCACCGGGACTAGCGGGAGGTAGTGAGACCCAGTACTTC
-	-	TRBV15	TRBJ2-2	CATSRDVDTGELFF	TGTGCCACCAGCAGAGACGTCGACACCGGGGAGCTGTTTTTT
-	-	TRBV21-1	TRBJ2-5	CASSKANADRGSRDEQETQYF	TGTGCCAGCAGCAAAGCGAATGCAGACAGGGGCTCCCGGGACGAGCAAGAGACCCAGTACTTC
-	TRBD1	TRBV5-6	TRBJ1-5	CASSSRTGRRNQPQHF	TGTGCCAGCAGCTCAAGGACAGGGCGGCGCAATCAGCCCCAGCATTTT
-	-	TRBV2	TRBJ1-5	CASRGLSNQPQHF	TGTGCCAGCAGGGGACTGAGCAATCAGCCCCAGCATTTT
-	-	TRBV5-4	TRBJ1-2	CASSTRKGTGANYGYTF	TGTGCCAGCAGTACGAGGAAGGGAACAGGTGCTAACTATGGCTACACCTTC
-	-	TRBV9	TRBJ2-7	CASSVSIGYEQYF	TGTGCCAGCAGCGTTAGTATCGGCTACGAGCAGTACTTC
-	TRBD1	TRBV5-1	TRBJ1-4	CASSLGQGSLSNEKLFF	TGCGCCAGCAGCTTGGGACAGGGATCTTTAAGTAATGAAAAACTGTTTTTT
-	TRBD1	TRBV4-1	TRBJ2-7	CASSQARGKVYEQYF	TGCGCCAGCAGCCAAGCCAGGGGGAAGGTCTACGAGCAGTACTTC
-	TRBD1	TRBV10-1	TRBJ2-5	CASSESQGARKTQYF	TGCGCCAGCAGTGAGTCCCAGGGGGCGCGGAAGACCCAGTACTTC
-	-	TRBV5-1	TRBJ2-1	CASSLTDNEQFF	TGCGCCAGCAGCTTAACTGACAATGAGCAGTTCTTC
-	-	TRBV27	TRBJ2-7	CASSMTAYYEQYF	TGTGCCAGCAGCATGACAGCTTACTACGAGCAGTACTTC
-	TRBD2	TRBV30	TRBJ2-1	CAWRGLAGMYEQFF	TGTGCCTGGCGGGGACTAGCGGGGATGTATGAGCAGTTCTTC
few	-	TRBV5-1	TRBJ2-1	CASRRHAGVNEQFF	TGCGCCAGCAGAAGACACGCCGGGGTCAATGAGCAGTTCTTC
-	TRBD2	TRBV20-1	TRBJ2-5	CSASREGAQYF	TGCAGTGCTAGCCGGGAGGGGGCCCAGTACTTC
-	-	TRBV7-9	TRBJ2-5	CASSPRRQGKETQYF	TGTGCCAGCAGCCCCAGACGCCAGGGTAAAGAGACCCAGTACTTC
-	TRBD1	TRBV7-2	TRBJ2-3	CASSPRTGGSTDTQYF	TGTGCCAGCAGCCCGCGGACAGGGGGCAGCACAGATACGCAGTATTTT
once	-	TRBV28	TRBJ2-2	CASSLVLAAGELFF	TGTGCCAGCAGTTTAGTGCTAGCCGCCGGGGAGCTGTTTTTT
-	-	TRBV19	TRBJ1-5	CASSIAGFQPQHF	TGTGCCAGTAGTATAGCAGGGTTTCAGCCCCAGCATTTT
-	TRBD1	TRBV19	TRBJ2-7	CASSIAGQEIYEQYF	TGTGCCAGTAGTATAGCGGGACAGGAAATTTACGAGCAGTACTTC
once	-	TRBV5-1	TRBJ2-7	CASSLDTGRSYEQYF	TGCGCCAGCAGCTTGGACACAGGGCGCTCCTACGAGCAGTACTTC
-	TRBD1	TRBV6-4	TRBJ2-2	CASSVDRGNTGELFF	TGTGCCAGCAGTGTGGACAGGGGGAACACCGGGGAGCTGTTTTTT
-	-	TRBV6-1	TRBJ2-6	CASSEAVTLTVLTF	TGTGCCAGCAGTGAAGCCGTGACACTCACCGTCCTGACTTTC
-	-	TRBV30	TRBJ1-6	CAWLTGHLNSPLHF	TGTGCCTGGCTAACGGGACACCTAAATTCACCCCTCCACTTT
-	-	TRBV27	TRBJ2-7	CASSLGASYEQYF	TGTGCCAGCAGTTTGGGGGCTTCCTACGAGCAGTACTTC
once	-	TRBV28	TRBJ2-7	CASSSPWVSGPYEQYF	TGTGCCAGCAGTTCACCCTGGGTGAGCGGACCGTACGAGCAGTACTTC
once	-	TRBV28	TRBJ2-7	CASSLRGLRDYEQYF	TGTGCCAGCAGTTTAAGGGGACTGAGAGATTACGAGCAGTACTTC
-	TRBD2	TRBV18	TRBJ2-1	CASSPGLAGGINEQFF	TGTGCCAGCTCACCAGGGCTAGCGGGAGGGATCAATGAGCAGTTCTTC
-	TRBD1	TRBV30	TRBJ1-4	CAWSPGTGPNEKLFF	TGTGCCTGGAGTCCCGGGACAGGGCCTAATGAAAAACTGTTTTTT
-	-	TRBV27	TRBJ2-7	CASSVRQATYEQYF	TGTGCCAGCAGCGTAAGACAGGCGACCTACGAGCAGTACTTC
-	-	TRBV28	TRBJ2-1	CASSPTSPSYNEQFF	TGTGCCAGCAGTCCCACTAGCCCATCCTACAATGAGCAGTTCTTC
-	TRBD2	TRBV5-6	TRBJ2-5	CASSLAGLAETQYF	TGTGCCAGCAGCCTAGCGGGTCTGGCGGAGACCCAGTACTTC
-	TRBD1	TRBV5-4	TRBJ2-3	CASSRTGNTDTQYF	TGTGCCAGCAGCCGGACAGGGAACACAGATACGCAGTATTTT
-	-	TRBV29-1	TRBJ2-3	CSVIGLQADTQYF	TGCAGCGTGATTGGGCTTCAGGCAGATACGCAGTATTTT
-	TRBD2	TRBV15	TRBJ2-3	CATSRVFRRVGLAGGLTDTQYF	TGTGCCACCAGCAGAGTATTCCGACGGGTCGGGCTAGCGGGAGGGTTGACAGATACGCAGTATTTT
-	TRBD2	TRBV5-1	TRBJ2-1	CASSLAAGDSYNEQFF	TGCGCCAGCAGCTTGGCCGCGGGGGACTCCTACAATGAGCAGTTCTTC
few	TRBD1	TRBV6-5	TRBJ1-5	CASRTGEPQHF	TGTGCCAGCAGGACAGGGGAGCCCCAGCATTTT
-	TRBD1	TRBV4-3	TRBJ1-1	CASSQDRAAGGEAFF	TGCGCCAGCAGCCAAGATCGCGCGGCAGGGGGTGAAGCCTTCTTT
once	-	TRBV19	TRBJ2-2	CASIADTANTGELFF	TGTGCCAGTATCGCCGACACGGCGAACACCGGGGAGCTGTTTTTT
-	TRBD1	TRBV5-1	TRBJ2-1	CASSPGQGSYNEQFF	TGCGCCAGCAGCCCAGGACAGGGCTCCTACAATGAGCAGTTCTTC
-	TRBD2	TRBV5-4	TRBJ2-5	CASRFRGGPDSPQYF	TGTGCCAGCAGATTCCGGGGGGGCCCCGATTCCCCCCAGTACTTC
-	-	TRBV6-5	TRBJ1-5	CASSTQGRDQPQHF	TGTGCCAGCAGTACGCAGGGTAGGGATCAGCCCCAGCATTTT
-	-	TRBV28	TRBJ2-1	CASSLVAGNNEQFF	TGTGCCAGCAGTTTGGTTGCAGGGAACAATGAGCAGTTCTTC
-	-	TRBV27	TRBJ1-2	CASHPGGRPNYGYTF	TGTGCCAGCCACCCGGGGGGGCGGCCAAACTATGGCTACACCTTC
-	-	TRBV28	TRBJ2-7	CASSLAGGPSYEQYF	TGTGCCAGCAGTTTAGCCGGGGGACCGTCCTACGAGCAGTACTTC
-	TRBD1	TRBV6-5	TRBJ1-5	CASSPRQGYQPQHF	TGTGCCAGCAGTCCCAGACAGGGGTATCAGCCCCAGCATTTT
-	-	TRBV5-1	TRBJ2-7	CASSLAGTSSYEQYF	TGCGCCAGCAGCTTGGCCGGGACAAGCTCCTACGAGCAGTACTTC
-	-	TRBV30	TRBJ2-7	CAWSVNSLSYEQYF	TGTGCCTGGAGTGTAAACAGCCTATCCTACGAGCAGTACTTC
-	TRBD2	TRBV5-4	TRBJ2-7	CASSSYGTSGHEQYF	TGTGCCAGCAGCTCATACGGGACTAGCGGGCACGAGCAGTACTTC
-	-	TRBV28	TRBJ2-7	CASSFRYEQYF	TGTGCCAGCAGTTTCCGGTACGAGCAGTACTTC
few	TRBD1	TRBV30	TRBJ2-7	CAWSAPGQGLDEQYF	TGTGCCTGGAGTGCGCCGGGACAGGGGCTGGACGAGCAGTACTTC
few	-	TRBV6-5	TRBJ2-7	CASSPGIDIYF	TGTGCCAGCAGCCCAGGAATCGATATCTATTTC
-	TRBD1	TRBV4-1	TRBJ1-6	CASSPGDSNSPLHF	TGCGCCAGCAGCCCCGGGGACAGTAATTCACCCCTCCACTTT
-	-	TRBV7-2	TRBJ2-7	CASSLSLDNYEQYF	TGTGCCAGCAGCTTATCACTAGATAACTACGAGCAGTACTTC
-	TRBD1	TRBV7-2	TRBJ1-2	CASSFGTGGLAGYTF	TGTGCCAGCAGCTTTGGGACAGGGGGTCTGGCTGGCTACACCTTC
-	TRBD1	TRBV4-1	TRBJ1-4	CASSQPRTGRKLFF	TGCGCCAGCAGCCAACCTAGGACAGGGAGAAAACTGTTTTTT
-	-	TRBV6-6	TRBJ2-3	CASSYSDRGTDTQYF	TGTGCCAGCAGTTACTCCGACCGGGGAACAGATACGCAGTATTTT
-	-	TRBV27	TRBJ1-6	CASSLLDSYNSPLHF	TGTGCCAGCAGTTTATTGGACAGTTACAATTCACCCCTCCACTTT
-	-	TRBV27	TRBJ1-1	CASSLSIADQNTEAFF	TGTGCCAGCAGTTTATCGATTGCAGATCAGAACACTGAAGCTTTCTTT